This record covers a single TCR beta chain. This entry belongs to a study of blood T cell repertoires in COVID-19. Study-wide background: Specimens from acute and convalescent COVID-19 originated in the United States, Italy and Spain. The cDNA or gDNA used as material had been derived from T cells, B-cell-depleted T cells, or PBMCs.

With 3 bases clipped from V and 2 bases from J, the junction kept 13 bases outside the gene matches. The CDR3 loop spans 18 amino acids. Germline loops: CDR1 MGHRA, CDR2 YSYEKL. Original data processing: Amplification from reference gene primers served as the basis for estimated nucleated cell counts. TCRdb's table, derived via immunoSEQ multiplex PCR, lists solely in-frame clones and lacks some. V and J calls plus clone size are reproduced from that table; the DNA served to infer D and trimming. The sample holds 40,000 to 50,000 clones; 65% to 80% are singletons and the top ten take about 25%. Sequenced sample: peripheral blood. The V and J genes are TRBV4-1 and TRBJ2-7; 10 positions agree with TRBD2. The origin of this receptor is a man aged 65-85 years with acute or convalescent COVID-19. This CDR3 is CASSHGTLAGGSTYEQYF. In nucleotides, the CDR3 is TGCGCCAGCAGCCATGGTACTTTAGCGGGGGGTTCCACCTACGAGCAGTACTTC.